Sequencing of this TCR beta chain was carried out in a study of blood T cell repertoires in COVID-19. J gave up 7 bases and V 1 base, and 8 bases lay outside the gene matches. The CDR3 sequence is 17 residues long. From germline, CDR1 is LGHDT and CDR2 YNNKEL (reference sequence). Original methodology: Amplification of reference gene primers provided the estimated nucleated cell counts. Produced via immunoSEQ multiplex PCR; TCRdb's table is partial and in-frame only. V and J calls and clone size are copied from that table; D and trimming were computed from the DNA. The sample has approximately 330,000 clones; 65% to 90% are singletons.

The rearrangement joins TRBV3-1 (or the pseudogene TRBV3-2) to TRBJ1-6; 9 bases are shared with TRBD1. The sequence was collected from a woman between 40 and 55 years old with acute COVID-19. The sequencing sample was made of PBMCs or T cells enriched from blood (not recorded which). CDR3 sequence: CASSQVSGTGRNSPLHF. In DNA form, the CDR3 reads TGTGCCAGCAGCCAAGTTTCCGGGACAGGGCGAAATTCACCCCTCCACTTT.